Listed below are T cell receptor beta chains from one sample, sequenced in a study of T-cell memory formation after mild COVID-19. TCRdb recomputed calls from the 5' RACE reads with MiXCR, one row per CDR3 protein. Among about 560,000 distinct CDR3 sequences listed, about 18% were seen once. Sequencing was done on a sample of PBMCs or a T cell subset sorted from them (not recorded which). These receptors came from an adult woman who had mild COVID-19 (a few samples of this study predate the infection). Cell type and time point are not known. Each CDR3 is given with its conserved first and last residue. D genes are given only for firm matches. A clone size is listed for some rows: how often the clone was seen (once, few, many), or a class if it is expanded.

TRBJ2-1 17 NA TRBV7-8 NA CASSLSGAGRGENEQFF TGTGCCAGCAGCTTATCAGGCGCGGGACGTGGGGAGAATGAGCAGTTCTTC
TRBJ1-1 13 TRBD1 TRBV30 NA CAWSSDRVTEAFF TGTGCCTGGAGTTCGGACAGGGTAACTGAAGCTTTCTTT
TRBJ2-5 14 TRBD2 TRBV30 few CAWSSGGTGKTQYF TGTGCCTGGTCAAGCGGGGGGACGGGAAAGACCCAGTACTTC
TRBJ2-7 13 NA TRBV7-2 NA CASSLASVSQQYF TGTGCCAGCAGCTTAGCGTCTGTCTCCCAGCAGTACTTC
TRBJ1-1 14 NA TRBV18 few CASSSDSGNTEAFF TGTGCCAGCTCCTCGGACAGCGGGAACACTGAAGCTTTCTTT
TRBJ1-5 13 NA TRBV4-1 NA CASSQDISQPQHF TGCGCCAGCAGCCAAGATATTAGTCAGCCCCAGCATTTT
TRBJ1-4 15 NA TRBV6-1 NA CASSEMQALNEKLFF TGTGCCAGCAGTGAAATGCAGGCCCTTAATGAAAAACTGTTTTTT
TRBJ2-3 13 NA TRBV7-9 few CASSPRAVNTQYF TGTGCCAGCAGCCCCCGGGCCGTGAATACGCAGTATTTT
TRBJ2-7 14 NA TRBV12-3/TRBV12-4 few CASSLEVSTGEQYF TGTGCCAGCAGTTTGGAGGTCTCAACGGGGGAGCAGTACTTC
TRBJ2-1 15 TRBD1 TRBV9 NA CASRYGTGDYNEQFF TGTGCCAGCAGGTACGGGACAGGGGATTACAATGAGCAGTTCTTC
TRBJ2-1 15 TRBD2 TRBV27 few CASRARLATYNEQFF TGTGCCAGCAGAGCGCGACTAGCGACCTACAATGAGCAGTTCTTC
TRBJ2-2 16 NA TRBV7-2 NA CASSLRWQRNTGELFF TGTGCCAGCAGCTTACGGTGGCAGAGGAACACCGGGGAGCTGTTTTTT
TRBJ2-1 16 NA TRBV7-2 NA CASSEGLAQIPNEQFF TGTGCCAGCAGCGAAGGTCTAGCTCAGATCCCCAATGAGCAGTTCTTC
TRBJ1-1 15 NA TRBV20-1 few CSASDQGFMNTEAFF TGCAGTGCTAGTGACCAGGGTTTTATGAACACTGAAGCTTTCTTT
TRBJ2-1 18 TRBD2 TRBV7-2 few CASSTRPAQTSGYNEQFF TGTGCCAGCAGCACCCGCCCGGCGCAGACTAGCGGCTACAATGAGCAGTTCTTC
TRBJ2-7 16 NA TRBV4-3 NA CASSQDRGHLSYEQYF TGCGCCAGCAGCCAGGATAGAGGACACCTCTCCTACGAGCAGTACTTC
TRBJ2-1 13 NA TRBV5-1 few CASSPEVRNEQFF TGCGCCAGCAGCCCTGAAGTTAGGAATGAGCAGTTCTTC
TRBJ2-5 13 NA TRBV5-1 few CASRLGGQETQYF TGCGCCAGCAGACTTGGGGGGCAAGAGACCCAGTACTTC
TRBJ1-5 14 NA TRBV12-3/TRBV12-4 NA CASTEGGLNQPQHF TGTGCCAGCACCGAGGGGGGCCTTAATCAGCCCCAGCATTTT
TRBJ2-3 18 TRBD2 TRBV7-3 few CASSPSGRANVGTDTQYF TGTGCCAGCAGCCCTAGCGGGAGGGCTAACGTTGGTACAGATACGCAGTATTTT